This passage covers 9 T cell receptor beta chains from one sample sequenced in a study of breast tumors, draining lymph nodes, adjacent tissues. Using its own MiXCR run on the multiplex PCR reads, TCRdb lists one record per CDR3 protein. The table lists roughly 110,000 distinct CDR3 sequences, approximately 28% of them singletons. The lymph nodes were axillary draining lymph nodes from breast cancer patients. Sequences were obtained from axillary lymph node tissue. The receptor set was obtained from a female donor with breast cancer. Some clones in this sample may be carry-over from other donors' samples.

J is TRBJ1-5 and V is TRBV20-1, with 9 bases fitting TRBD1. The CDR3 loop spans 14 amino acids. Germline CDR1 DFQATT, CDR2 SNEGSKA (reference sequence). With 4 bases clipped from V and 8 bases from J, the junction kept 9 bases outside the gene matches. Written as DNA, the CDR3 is TGCAGTGCTACGGAGACAGGGGGTTTGGAGCCCCAGCATTTT. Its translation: CSATETGGLEPQHF.

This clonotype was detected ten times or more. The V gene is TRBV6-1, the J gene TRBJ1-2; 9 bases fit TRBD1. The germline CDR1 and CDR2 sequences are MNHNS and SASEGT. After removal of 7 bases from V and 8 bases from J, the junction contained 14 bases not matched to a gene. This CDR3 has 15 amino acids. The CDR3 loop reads CASTPSPGQGYGYTF. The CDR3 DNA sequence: TGTGCCAGCACACCGTCTCCGGGACAGGGTTACGGCTACACCTTC.

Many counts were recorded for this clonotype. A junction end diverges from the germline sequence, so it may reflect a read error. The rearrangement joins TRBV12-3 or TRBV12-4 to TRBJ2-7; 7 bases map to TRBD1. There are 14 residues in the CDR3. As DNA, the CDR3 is TGTACCAGCAGTCACGGGACAGCCCTAGGCGAGCAGTACTTC. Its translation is CTSSHGTALGEQYF.

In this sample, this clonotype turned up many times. The DNA of the CDR3 is TGTGCCAGCTTGCGATGGGGGAGCACAGATACGCAGTATTTT. Its protein product is CASLRWGSTDTQYF. J is TRBJ2-3 and V is TRBV6-1, with D perhaps given as TRBD1 or TRBD2 (5 bases each). CDR3 size: 14 residues. The V end lost 8 bases, the J end lost 0 bases, and 12 bases lay between the germline ends. In germline, CDR1 is MNHNS, CDR2 SASEGT.

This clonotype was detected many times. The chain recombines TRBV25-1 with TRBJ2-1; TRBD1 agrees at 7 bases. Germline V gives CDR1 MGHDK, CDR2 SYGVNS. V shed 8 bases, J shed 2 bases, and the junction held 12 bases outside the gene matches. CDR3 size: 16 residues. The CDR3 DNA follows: TGTGCCAGCGGACCAAACAGGGGTGGAACCTACAATGAGCAGTTCTTC. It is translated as CASGPNRGGTYNEQFF. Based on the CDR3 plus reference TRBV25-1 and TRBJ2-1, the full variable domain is EADIYQTPRYLVIGTGKKITLECSQTMGHDKMYWYQQDPGMELHLIHYSYGVNSTEKGDLSSESTVSRIRTEHFPLTLESARPSHTSQYLCASGPNRGGTYNEQFFGPGTRLTVL.

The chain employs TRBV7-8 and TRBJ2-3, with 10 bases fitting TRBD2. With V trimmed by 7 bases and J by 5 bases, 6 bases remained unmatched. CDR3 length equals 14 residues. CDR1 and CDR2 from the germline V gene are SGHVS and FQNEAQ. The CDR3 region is CASKQRGGVDTQYF. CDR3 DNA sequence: TGTGCCAGCAAGCAGCGGGGGGGAGTAGATACGCAGTATTTT. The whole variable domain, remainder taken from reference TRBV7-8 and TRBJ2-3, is GAGVSQSPRYKVAKRGQDVALRCDPISGHVSLFWYQQALGQGPEFLTYFQNEAQLDKSGLPSDRFFAERPEGSVSTLKIQRTQQEDSAVYLCASKQRGGVDTQYFGPGTRLTVL.

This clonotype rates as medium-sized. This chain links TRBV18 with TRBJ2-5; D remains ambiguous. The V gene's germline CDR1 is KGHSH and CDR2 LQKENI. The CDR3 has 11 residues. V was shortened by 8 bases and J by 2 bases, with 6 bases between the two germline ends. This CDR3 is CASSPQETQYF. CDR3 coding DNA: TGTGCCAGCAGTCCACAAGAGACCCAGTACTTC.

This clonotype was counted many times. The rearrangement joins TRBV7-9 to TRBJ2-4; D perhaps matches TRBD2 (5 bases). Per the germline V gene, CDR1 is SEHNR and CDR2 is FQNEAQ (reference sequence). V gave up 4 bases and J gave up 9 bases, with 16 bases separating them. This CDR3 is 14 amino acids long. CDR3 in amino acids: CASSSPAGVGIQYF. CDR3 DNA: TGTGCCAGCAGCTCCCCCGCCGGGGTTGGCATTCAGTACTTC.

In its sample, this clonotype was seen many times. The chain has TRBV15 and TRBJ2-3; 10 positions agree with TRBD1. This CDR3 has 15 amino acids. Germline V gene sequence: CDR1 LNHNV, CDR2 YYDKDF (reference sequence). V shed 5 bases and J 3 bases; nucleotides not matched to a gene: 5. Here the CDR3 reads CATSGGTGETDTQYF. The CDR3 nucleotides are TGTGCCACCAGCGGAGGGACAGGGGAGACAGATACGCAGTATTTT.